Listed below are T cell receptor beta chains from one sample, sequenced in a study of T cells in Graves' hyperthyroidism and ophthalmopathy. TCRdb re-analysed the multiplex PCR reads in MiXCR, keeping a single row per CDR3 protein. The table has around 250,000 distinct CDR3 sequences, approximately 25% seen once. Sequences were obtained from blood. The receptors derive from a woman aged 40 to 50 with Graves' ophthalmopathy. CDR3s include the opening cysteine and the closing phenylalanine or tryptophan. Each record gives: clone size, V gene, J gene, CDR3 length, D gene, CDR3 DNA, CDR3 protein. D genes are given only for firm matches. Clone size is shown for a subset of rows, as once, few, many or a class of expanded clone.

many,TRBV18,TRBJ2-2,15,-,TGTGCCAGCTCACCACCATCGGGGGAAACCGGGGAGCTGTTTTTT,CASSPPSGETGELFF
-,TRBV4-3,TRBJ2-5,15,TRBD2,TGCGCCAGCAGCCAAATCCGGGGGGTAGGAGGGACCCAGTACTTC,CASSQIRGVGGTQYF
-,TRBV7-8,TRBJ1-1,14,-,TGTGCCAGCAGCTTTGCTGGTGGGAACACTGAAGCTTTCTTT,CASSFAGGNTEAFF
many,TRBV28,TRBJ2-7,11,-,TGTGCCAGCAGTACAACGTCCGAGCAGTACTTC,CASSTTSEQYF
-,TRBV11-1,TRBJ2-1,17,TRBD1,TGTGCCAGCAGCTTACCCTTCCGACAGGGCGTGAACAATGAGCAGTTCTTC,CASSLPFRQGVNNEQFF
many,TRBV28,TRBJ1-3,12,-,TGTGCCAGCCAGCCTCTTGGAAACACCATATATTTT,CASQPLGNTIYF
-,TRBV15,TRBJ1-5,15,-,TGTGCCACCAGCAGAATGGTTGGGAGCGGTCAGCCCCAGCATTTT,CATSRMVGSGQPQHF
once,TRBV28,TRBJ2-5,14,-,TGTGCCAGCAGTTTAACCCGACAGCAAGAGACCCAGTACTTC,CASSLTRQQETQYF
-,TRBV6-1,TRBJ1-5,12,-,TGTGCCAGCAGGGTAGGGAATCAGCCCCAGCATTTT,CASRVGNQPQHF
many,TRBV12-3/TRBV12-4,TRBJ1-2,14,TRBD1,TGTGCCAGCAGTTTTTTCCAGGGGGCCTATGGCTACACCTTC,CASSFFQGAYGYTF
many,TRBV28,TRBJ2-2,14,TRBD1,TGTGCCGGGAGGACAGGGGGCGGCACCGGGGAGCTGTTTTTT,CAGRTGGGTGELFF
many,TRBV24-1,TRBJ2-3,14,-,TGTGCCACCAGTGACTTATTGGGGGCAGATACGCAGTATTTT,CATSDLLGADTQYF
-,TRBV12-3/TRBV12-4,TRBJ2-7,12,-,TGTGCCAGCAGGTATAGTGGAGGGGAGCAGTACTTC,CASRYSGGEQYF
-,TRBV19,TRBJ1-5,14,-,TGTGCCAGTAGTCCCCCAGGTTTCAATCAGCCCCAGCATTTT,CASSPPGFNQPQHF
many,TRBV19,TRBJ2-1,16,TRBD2,TGTGCCAGTAGTATTCTATCGAGCGGGAAGGCAAATGAGCAGTTCTTC,CASSILSSGKANEQFF
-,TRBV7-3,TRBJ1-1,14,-,TGTGCCAGCAGCTTAAATCGTGCGAGCACTGAAGCTTTCTTT,CASSLNRASTEAFF
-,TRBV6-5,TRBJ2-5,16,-,TGTGCCAGCAGTTACTCAGGCCCGGGGATAGGAGAGACCCAGTACTTC,CASSYSGPGIGETQYF
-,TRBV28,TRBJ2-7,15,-,TGTGCCAGCAGCCTTTCCGTTGCGGAAACCTACGAGCAGTACTTC,CASSLSVAETYEQYF
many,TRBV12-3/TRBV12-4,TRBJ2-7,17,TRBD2,TGTGCCAGCAGTAACACGCCACTTAGCGGGACTATCTACGAGCAGTACTTC,CASSNTPLSGTIYEQYF
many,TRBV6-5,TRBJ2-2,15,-,TGTGCCAGCAGTTACTGGGCAGGGCCCGGCGGGGAGCTGTTTTTT,CASSYWAGPGGELFF
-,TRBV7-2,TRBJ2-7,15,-,TGTGCCAGCAGCTTTTATCGCGCGGGCGGGAACGAGCAGTACTTC,CASSFYRAGGNEQYF
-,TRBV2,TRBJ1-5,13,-,TGTGCCAGCGGGGACGGGGACGGTCAGCCCCAGCATTTT,CASGDGDGQPQHF
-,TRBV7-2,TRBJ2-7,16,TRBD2,TGTGCCAGCAGCTTATCGGCTAGCGGGAGCACCTACGAGCAGTACTTC,CASSLSASGSTYEQYF
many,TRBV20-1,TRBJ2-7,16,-,TGCAGTGCCCCCCGGGTTACAGCGGAGTCCCCCAACGAGCAGTACTTC,CSAPRVTAESPNEQYF
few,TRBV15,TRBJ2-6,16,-,TGTGCCACCAGCGAGCAGGGTCGAACAGGGGCCAACGTCCTGACTTTC,CATSEQGRTGANVLTF
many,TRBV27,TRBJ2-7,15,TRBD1,TGTGCCAGCAGTTTTTCGACAGGGGGCGGTTACGAGCAGTACTTC,CASSFSTGGGYEQYF
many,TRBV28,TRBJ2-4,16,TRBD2,TGTGCCAGCAGGCTAGCGGGGTTATCGACCAAAAACATTCAGTACTTC,CASRLAGLSTKNIQYF
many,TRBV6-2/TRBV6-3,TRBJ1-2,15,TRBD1,TGTGCCAGCAGTATCGAGGGACAGGGCCATTCTGGCTACACCTTC,CASSIEGQGHSGYTF
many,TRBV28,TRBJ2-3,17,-,TGTGCCAGCAGTTCCCCCTCGAGAGGGCCATCGATAGATACGCAGTATTTT,CASSSPSRGPSIDTQYF
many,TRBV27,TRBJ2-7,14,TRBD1,TGTGCCAGCAGCGGTGCAGGGGGCATCGACGAGCAGTACTTC,CASSGAGGIDEQYF
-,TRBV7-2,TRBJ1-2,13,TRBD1,TGTGCCAGCAGCCAACAGGGGGTTCGGGGCTACACCTTC,CASSQQGVRGYTF
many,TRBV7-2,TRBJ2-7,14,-,TGTGCCAGCAGCCCCGAAGGGGGCTCCTACGAGCAGTACTTC,CASSPEGGSYEQYF
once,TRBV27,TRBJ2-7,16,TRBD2,TGTGCCAGCAAGAATTCCGGGACTAGCGGGCGATACGAGCAGTACTTC,CASKNSGTSGRYEQYF
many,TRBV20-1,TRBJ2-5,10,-,TGCAGTGCCCAGGAAGAGACCCAGTACTTC,CSAQEETQYF